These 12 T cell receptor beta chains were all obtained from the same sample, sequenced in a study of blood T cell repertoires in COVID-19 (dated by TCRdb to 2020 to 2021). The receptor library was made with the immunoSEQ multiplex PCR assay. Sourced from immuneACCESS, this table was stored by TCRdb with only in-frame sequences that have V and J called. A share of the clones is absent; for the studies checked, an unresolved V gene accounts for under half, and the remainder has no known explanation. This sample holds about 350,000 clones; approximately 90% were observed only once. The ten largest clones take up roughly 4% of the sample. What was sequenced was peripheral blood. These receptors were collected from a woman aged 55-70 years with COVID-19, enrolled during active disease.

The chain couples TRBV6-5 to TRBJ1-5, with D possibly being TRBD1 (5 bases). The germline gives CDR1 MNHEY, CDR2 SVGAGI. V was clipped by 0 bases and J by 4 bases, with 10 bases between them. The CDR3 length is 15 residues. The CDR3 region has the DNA TGTGCCAGCAGTTACTCGGTCGACAGAAATCAGCCCCAGCATTTT. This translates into CASSYSVDRNQPQHF.

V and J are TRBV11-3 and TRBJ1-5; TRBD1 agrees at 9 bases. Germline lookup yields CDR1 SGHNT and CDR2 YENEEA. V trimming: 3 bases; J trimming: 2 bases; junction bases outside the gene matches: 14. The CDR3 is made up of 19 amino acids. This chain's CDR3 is CASSLHPGQGCNGNQPQHF. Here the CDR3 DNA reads TGTGCCAGCAGCTTGCACCCGGGACAGGGCTGTAACGGCAATCAGCCCCAGCATTTT.

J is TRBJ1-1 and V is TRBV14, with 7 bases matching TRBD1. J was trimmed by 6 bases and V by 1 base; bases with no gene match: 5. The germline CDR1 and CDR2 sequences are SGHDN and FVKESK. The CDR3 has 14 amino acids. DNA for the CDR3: TGTGCCAGCAGCCAAGCTCCCGGGACAGCTGAAGCTTTCTTT. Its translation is CASSQAPGTAEAFF.

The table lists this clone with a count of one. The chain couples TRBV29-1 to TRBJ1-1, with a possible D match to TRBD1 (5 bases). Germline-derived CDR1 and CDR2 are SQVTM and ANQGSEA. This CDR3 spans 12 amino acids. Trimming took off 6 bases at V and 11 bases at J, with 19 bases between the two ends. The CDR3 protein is CSVEKGAAGAFF. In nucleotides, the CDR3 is TGCAGCGTCGAGAAAGGGGCCGCGGGGGCTTTCTTT.

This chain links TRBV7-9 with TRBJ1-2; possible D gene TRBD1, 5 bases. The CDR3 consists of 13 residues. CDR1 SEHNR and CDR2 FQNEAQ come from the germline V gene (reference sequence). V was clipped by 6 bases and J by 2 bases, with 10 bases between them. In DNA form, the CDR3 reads TGTGCCAGCAGTCAGGGACTAAACTATGGCTACACCTTC. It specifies CASSQGLNYGYTF. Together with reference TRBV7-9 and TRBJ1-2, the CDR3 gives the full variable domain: DTGVSQNPRHKITKRGQNVTFRCDPISEHNRLYWYRQTLGQGPEFLTYFQNEAQLEKSRLLSDRFSAERPKGSFSTLEIQRTEQGDSAMYLCASSQGLNYGYTFGSGTRLTVV.

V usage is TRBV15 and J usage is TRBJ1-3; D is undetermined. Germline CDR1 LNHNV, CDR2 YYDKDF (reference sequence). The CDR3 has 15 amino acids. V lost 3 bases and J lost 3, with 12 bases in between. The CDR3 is CATSRAGTRGNTIYF. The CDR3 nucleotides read TGTGCCACCAGCAGGGCAGGTACCCGTGGAAACACCATATATTTT. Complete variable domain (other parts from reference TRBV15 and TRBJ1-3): DAMVIQNPRYQVTQFGKPVTLSCSQTLNHNVMYWYQQKSSQAPKLLFHYYDKDFNNEADTPDNFQSRRPNTSFCFLDIRSPGLGDTAMYLCATSRAGTRGNTIYFGEGSWLTVV.

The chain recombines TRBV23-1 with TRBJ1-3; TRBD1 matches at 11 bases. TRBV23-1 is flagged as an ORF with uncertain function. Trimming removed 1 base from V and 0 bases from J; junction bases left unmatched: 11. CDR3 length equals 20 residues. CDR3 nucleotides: TGCGCCAGCAGTCAATTAATGGGGATGGACAGGGGGCCCTCTGGAAACACCATATATTTT. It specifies CASSQLMGMDRGPSGNTIYF.

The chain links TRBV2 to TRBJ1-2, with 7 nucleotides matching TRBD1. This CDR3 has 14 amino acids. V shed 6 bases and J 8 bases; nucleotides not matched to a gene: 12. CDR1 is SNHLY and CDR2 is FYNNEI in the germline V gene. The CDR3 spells CASRDDRARGGYTF. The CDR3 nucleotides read TGTGCCAGCAGGGACGACAGGGCCCGAGGAGGCTACACCTTC.

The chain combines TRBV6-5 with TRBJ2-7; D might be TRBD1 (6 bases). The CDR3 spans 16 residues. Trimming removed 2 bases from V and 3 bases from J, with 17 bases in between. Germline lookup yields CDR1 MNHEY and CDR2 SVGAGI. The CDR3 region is CASSYHYRVVGYEQYF. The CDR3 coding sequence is TGTGCCAGCAGTTACCATTACAGGGTAGTCGGCTACGAGCAGTACTTC.

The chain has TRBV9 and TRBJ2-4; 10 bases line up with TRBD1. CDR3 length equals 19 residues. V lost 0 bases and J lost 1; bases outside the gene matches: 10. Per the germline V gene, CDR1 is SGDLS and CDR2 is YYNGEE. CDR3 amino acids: CASSVASGTGDLAKNIQYF. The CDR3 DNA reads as TGTGCCAGCAGCGTAGCCTCCGGGACAGGGGATTTGGCCAAAAACATTCAGTACTTC.

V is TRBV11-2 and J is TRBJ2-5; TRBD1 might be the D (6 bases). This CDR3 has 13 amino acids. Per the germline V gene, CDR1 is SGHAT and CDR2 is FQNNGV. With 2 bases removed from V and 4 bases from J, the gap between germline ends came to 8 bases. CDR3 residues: CASSLLGGETQYF. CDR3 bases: TGTGCCAGCAGCTTATTAGGGGGAGAGACCCAGTACTTC.

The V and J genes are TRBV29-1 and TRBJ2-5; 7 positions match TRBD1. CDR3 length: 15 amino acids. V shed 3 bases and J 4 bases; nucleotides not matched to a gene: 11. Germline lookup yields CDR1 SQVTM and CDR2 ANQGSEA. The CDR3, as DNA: TGCAGCGTTGACACATGGACAGGCCAAAGAGAGACCCAGTACTTC. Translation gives CSVDTWTGQRETQYF.